These 14 T cell receptor beta chains were all obtained from the same sample, sequenced in a study of vaccination and CD4 T cells after COVID-19. As for treatment: approximately 10-day PBMC culture with coronavirus spike peptide pools or control peptides (ViraFEST assay). The Oncomine TCR Beta short-read assay was applied to DNA of cultured CD4+ T cells. A single record per CDR3 protein comes from TCRdb applying MiXCR to the PCR reads. The sample records over 12,000 distinct CDR3 sequences, 33% being singletons. These receptors' targets are unknown. The material was CD4+ T cells from blood, cultured in vitro, obtained after SARS-CoV-2 vaccination. Every receptor here comes from a human donor who had recovered from COVID-19.

This clonotype came up a few times. The V call is TRBV7-6, the J call TRBJ2-1; TRBD2 matches at 10 bases. Germline lookup yields CDR1 SGHVS and CDR2 FNYEAQ. This CDR3 spans 14 amino acids. V trimming: 5 bases; J trimming: 6 bases; junction bases outside the gene matches: 4. CDR3 protein: CASSPRTSGNEQFF. CDR3 bases: TGTGCCAGCAGCCCCAGGACTAGCGGCAATGAGCAGTTCTTC.

The chain is built from TRBV20-1 and TRBJ2-7, with 9 bases matching TRBD2. The CDR3 is 14 residues long. V shed 0 bases and J 9 bases; nucleotides not matched to a gene: 9. Germline CDR1 is DFQATT and CDR2 is SNEGSKA (reference sequence). CDR3 residues: CSARDGGLAAGQYF. In DNA form, the CDR3 reads TGCAGTGCTAGAGATGGGGGACTAGCTGCTGGGCAGTACTTC.

The chain employs TRBV2 and TRBJ2-4, with D possibly being TRBD2 (6 bases). Germline assignment: CDR1 SNHLY and CDR2 FYNNEI. V was trimmed by 0 bases and J by 1 base, leaving 10 bases between them. This CDR3 region has 16 residues. The CDR3 loop is CASSEAGAGAKNIQYF. CDR3 bases: TGTGCCAGCAGTGAAGCAGGGGCGGGGGCCAAAAACATTCAGTACTTC.

Only a few counts were recorded for this clonotype. The chain combines TRBV24-1 with TRBJ2-5; a possible D gene is TRBD2 (6 bases). The CDR3 is made up of 14 amino acids. Trimming stripped 4 bases from V and 5 bases from J, with 13 bases between. Per the germline V gene, CDR1 is KGHDR and CDR2 is SFDVKD. In DNA form, the CDR3 reads TGTGCCACCAGTGACCACGGGAGTCGGGAGACCCAGTACTTC. It yields the protein CATSDHGSRETQYF.

The rearrangement links TRBV20-1 to TRBJ1-4; D remains ambiguous. The V gene lost 8 bases and the J gene lost 7 bases, with 17 bases spanning the gap. CDR3 size: 13 residues. Germline V gives CDR1 DFQATT, CDR2 SNEGSKA (reference sequence). CDR3 coding DNA: TGCAGTACGAAAGGGCCCGGAGCTGAAAAACTGTTTTTT. It yields the protein CSTKGPGAEKLFF.

J is TRBJ2-7 and V is TRBV25-1; 9 positions agree with TRBD2. The germline V gene encodes CDR1 MGHDK and CDR2 SYGVNS. J lost 1 base, V lost 7 bases, and 11 bases had no gene match. This CDR3 contains 16 residues. The CDR3 DNA reads TGTGCCAGCACCTCCCCCGGGCTAGCGGGATCCTACGAGCAGTACTTC. Translating it yields CASTSPGLAGSYEQYF.

V and J are TRBV6-1 and TRBJ1-3; D uncertain. CDR1 and CDR2 (germline): MNHNS, SASEGT. The CDR3 has 14 residues. Trimming stripped 3 bases from V and 2 bases from J, with 8 bases between. CDR3 coding DNA: TGTGCCAGCAGTGATTGGGGTACTGGAAACACCATATATTTT. Translated: CASSDWGTGNTIYF.

The chain uses TRBV18 and TRBJ2-5; 11 bases fit TRBD1. The CDR3 spans 17 residues. With 0 bases clipped from V and 5 bases from J, the junction kept 8 bases outside the gene matches. Germline V CDR1 and CDR2: KGHSH, LQKENI. The CDR3 protein is CASSPPGGQGARETQYF. For the CDR3, the DNA is TGTGCCAGCTCACCACCGGGAGGACAGGGGGCAAGGGAGACCCAGTACTTC.

The genes are TRBV29-1 and TRBJ2-5, with 10 positions matching TRBD2. V dropped 4 bases and J dropped 5; count of bases not matched to a gene: 4. Germline CDR1 SQVTM, CDR2 ANQGSEA. This CDR3 is 13 amino acids long. The CDR3 reads CSVAPSGSETQYF. CDR3 bases: TGCAGCGTTGCTCCTAGCGGGAGTGAGACCCAGTACTTC.

This clonotype was picked up a small number of times. V is TRBV15 and J is TRBJ1-2; weak D call: TRBD1 (6 bases). The CDR3 contains 15 residues. The ends were cut back, 0 bases at V and 1 base at J, with 9 bases in the middle. Germline CDR1 and CDR2: LNHNV and YYDKDF (reference sequence). The CDR3 reads CATSRERGGNYGYTF. Here the CDR3 DNA reads TGTGCCACCAGCAGAGAGAGGGGGGGTAACTATGGCTACACCTTC.

This clonotype was seen only a few times. J is TRBJ2-3 and V is TRBV21-1; TRBD2 was called by the table and not checked on the DNA. TRBV21-1 is listed as a pseudogene. The CDR3 loop spans 14 amino acids. CDR3 sequence: CARKKGDSTDTQYF. The CDR3 coding sequence is TGTGCCAGAAAAAAGGGAGACAGCACAGATACGCAGTATTTT.

The genes are TRBV14 and TRBJ2-7; unclear D gene. The germline CDR1 and CDR2 sequences are SGHDN and FVKESK. Trimming took 1 base from V and 0 from J, leaving 13 bases between them. The CDR3 is 16 residues long. The CDR3 DNA follows: TGTGCCAGCAGCCAAGGGCCGACCAAAAGCTCCTACGAGCAGTACTTC. Translated: CASSQGPTKSSYEQYF.

This clonotype was found a few times. The genes are TRBV6-4 and TRBJ1-2, with D perhaps matching TRBD1 (5 bases). Trimming removed 2 bases from V and 4 bases from J, with 11 bases in between. The CDR3 is 14 residues long. CDR1 is MRHNA and CDR2 is SNTAGT in the germline V gene. The DNA for the CDR3 is TGTGCCAGCAGTGACGAGGGACTTGGCTATGGCTACACCTTC. Translating it yields CASSDEGLGYGYTF.

In this sample, this clonotype turned up once. The chain recombines TRBV18 with TRBJ1-2; D is unresolved. The V end was cut by 5 bases, the J end by 8 bases, with 21 bases between. The CDR3 is 15 amino acids. The V gene's germline CDR1 is KGHSH and CDR2 LQKENI. The CDR3 here is CASSSDANPYRGYTF. CDR3 in DNA: TGTGCCAGCTCATCGGACGCTAATCCCTATCGAGGCTACACCTTC.